One sample yielded the 14 T cell receptor beta chains listed below, sequenced in a study of robustness of blood B and T cell sequencing. TCR beta repertoires were quantified from mRNA rather than genomic DNA. cDNA was made with a 5' template-switch oligo adding a universal priming site. A 12-nucleotide random UMI in the template-switch oligo labeled every cDNA molecule. TCRdb reanalysed the PCR reads using MiXCR and keeps one entry per CDR3 protein. The sample consists of some 4,000 distinct CDR3 sequences, approximately 49% of them appearing once. The sample comprised peripheral blood. The receptors shown here come from a human donor in good health.

The rearrangement links TRBV15 to TRBJ1-1; D gene uncertain. CDR1 and CDR2 (germline): LNHNV, YYDKDF (reference sequence). This CDR3 has 13 amino acids. Trimming removed 0 bases from V and 4 bases from J, with 6 bases in between. CDR3 DNA: TGTGCCACCAGCAGAGAGAGGTCCACTGAAGCTTTCTTT. It is translated as CATSRERSTEAFF.

In this sample, this clonotype is large. The J gene is TRBJ1-1, the V gene TRBV29-1, with D tentatively TRBD1 (5 bases). The V and J ends lost 2 bases and 8 bases respectively, with 9 bases between them. This CDR3 contains 11 residues. Per germline, CDR1 SQVTM and CDR2 ANQGSEA. CDR3 coding DNA: TGCAGCGTTGAACAGGGCTTCGAAGCTTTCTTT. Translating gives CSVEQGFEAFF.

This clonotype has only a few counts. V is TRBV5-5 and J is TRBJ2-3; no clear D. Trimming cost V 2 bases and J 6 bases, with 13 bases left between them. The CDR3 consists of 14 residues. The germline gives CDR1 SGHKS, CDR2 YYEKEE (reference sequence). In nucleotides, the CDR3 is TGTGCCAGCAGCTTCTGGGTTTCCAGGGATACGCAGTATTTT. Translated: CASSFWVSRDTQYF.

This chain connects TRBV15 to TRBJ1-1; weak D call: TRBD1 (6 bases). Trimming removed 0 bases at V and 1 base at J, with 15 bases between. The CDR3 is 17 residues long. Germline loops: CDR1 LNHNV, CDR2 YYDKDF (reference sequence). The CDR3 region has the DNA TGTGCCACCAGCAGAGATTCCCTGGGGGGCTCGAACACTGAAGCTTTCTTT. Encoded protein: CATSRDSLGGSNTEAFF.

The genes are TRBV30 and TRBJ2-6; D unresolved. Deletions cut 4 bases from V and 1 base from J, with 2 bases between. This CDR3 spans 12 amino acids. Looked up from germline, CDR1 is GTSNPN and CDR2 is SVGIG (reference sequence). CDR3 in amino acids: CAWTSGANVLTF. The DNA of the CDR3 is TGTGCCTGGACTTCTGGGGCCAACGTCCTGACTTTC.

The chain couples TRBV12-3 or TRBV12-4 to TRBJ2-1; TRBD1 or TRBD2 may be the D gene (5 bases each). The V end was cut by 3 bases, the J end by 4 bases, with 7 bases between. The CDR3 spans 13 residues. CDR3 loop: CASSFGAYNEQFF. In DNA, the CDR3 is TGTGCCAGCAGTTTCGGGGCTTACAATGAGCAGTTCTTC.

This clonotype has more than one count but fewer than ten. The gene calls are TRBV29-1 and TRBJ2-3; possible D gene TRBD2, 6 bases. CDR1 and CDR2 from the germline V gene are SQVTM and ANQGSEA. This CDR3 comprises 12 residues. The germline V and J ends were trimmed by 0 bases and 5 bases, with 6 bases remaining between them. The CDR3 loop is CSVEEEGDTQYF. CDR3 DNA sequence: TGCAGCGTTGAAGAGGAGGGAGATACGCAGTATTTT.

The rearrangement joins TRBV18 to TRBJ1-2; 10 nucleotides align to TRBD1. CDR1 and CDR2 (germline): KGHSH, LQKENI. CDR3 length: 16 amino acids. The V gene end was trimmed by 3 bases and the J gene end by 4 bases; junction bases not matched to a gene: 8. The CDR3 loop is CASSPRGQGKSYGYTF. CDR3 nucleotides: TGTGCCAGCTCACCGAGGGGACAGGGGAAATCCTATGGCTACACCTTC. The entire variable domain, with the rest obtained from reference TRBV18 and TRBJ1-2, is as follows: NAGVMQNPRHLVRRRGQEARLRCSPMKGHSHVYWYRQLPEEGLKFMVYLQKENIIDESGMPKERFSAEFPKEGPSILRIQQVVRGDSAAYFCASSPRGQGKSYGYTFGSGTRLTVV.

This clonotype has just a few counts. In nucleotides, the CDR3 is TGTGCCAGCAGTTTGGGGGCTAGCGGGGTGGAGACCCAGTACTTC. It is translated as CASSLGASGVETQYF. V and J are TRBV6-5 and TRBJ2-5; TRBD2 aligns across 9 bases. This CDR3 is 15 amino acids long. V shed 4 bases and J 5 bases; nucleotides not matched to a gene: 8. Germline assignment: CDR1 MNHEY and CDR2 SVGAGI.

The rearrangement links TRBV27 to TRBJ1-1, with D possibly matching TRBD1 (6 bases). This CDR3 has 13 amino acids. The V end was cut by 5 bases, the J end by 1 base, with 8 bases between. Germline V CDR1 and CDR2: MNHEY, SMNVEV (reference sequence). CDR3 sequence reads: CASSQDRNTEAFF. In DNA form, the CDR3 reads TGTGCCAGCAGTCAGGACAGGAACACTGAAGCTTTCTTT.

This clonotype was seen more than once but under ten times. V is TRBV11-1 and J is TRBJ1-3; maybe TRBD1 (5 bases). The CDR3 loop spans 17 amino acids. Deletions cut 1 base from V and 5 bases from J, with 18 bases between. Germline V gives CDR1 SGHAT, CDR2 FQDESV (reference sequence). The CDR3 region is CASSLGRPGRIRNTIYF. CDR3 DNA: TGTGCCAGCAGCTTAGGGAGACCGGGACGGATAAGAAACACCATATATTTT.

The V call is TRBV12-3 or TRBV12-4, the J call TRBJ1-4, with 10 bases identical to TRBD1. Trimming at V came to 4 bases and at J to 7 bases, leaving 6 bases not matched to a gene. CDR3 length: 15 amino acids. DNA for the CDR3: TGTGCCAGCAGTTACAGACAGGGGGCGAGTGAAAAACTGTTTTTT. As protein: CASSYRQGASEKLFF.

The rearrangement uses TRBV19 and TRBJ2-7, with D unclear. CDR1 and CDR2 (germline): LNHDA, SQIVND (reference sequence). The CDR3 contains 13 residues. V lost 3 bases and J 4 bases, leaving 10 bases between the germline ends. The CDR3 protein is CASSIKTFYEQYF. DNA for the CDR3: TGTGCCAGTAGTATTAAGACATTTTACGAGCAGTACTTC.

This clonotype was seen only a few times. The gene calls are TRBV6-5 and TRBJ1-2; D is ambiguous. Germline values: CDR1 MNHEY, CDR2 SVGAGI. The ends were cut back, 0 bases at V and 8 bases at J, with 7 bases in the middle. The CDR3 is 12 amino acids. Here the CDR3 DNA reads TGTGCCAGCAGTTACTCGGGGTACGGCTACACCTTC. This translates into CASSYSGYGYTF.